This is a list of T cell receptor beta chains from one sample in a study of blood T cell repertoires in COVID-19. The assay was immunoSEQ multiplex PCR, and TCRdb's table has in-frame clones only and misses some. The repertoire has 70,000 to 75,000 clones, 70% to 80% of them found once; the top ten carry around 27%. Sequencing was done on a sample of peripheral blood. These receptors were taken from a man in his sixties with active or convalescent COVID-19. CDR3s include the opening cysteine and the closing phenylalanine or tryptophan. D genes are given only for firm matches. Only part of the rows carry a size: once, few, many, or a class if the clone is expanded.

clone_size	v_call	j_call	d_call	cdr3_aa	cdr3_nt
NA	TRBV2	TRBJ1-2	NA	CASRAPGLNYTF	TGTGCCAGCAGGGCCCCAGGCTTAAATTACACCTTC
NA	TRBV7-3	TRBJ1-1	TRBD1	CASSSQGGNTEAFF	TGTGCCAGCAGCTCCCAGGGGGGCAACACTGAAGCTTTCTTT
NA	TRBV7-3	TRBJ2-7	NA	CASSSVGGDEQYF	TGTGCCAGCAGCTCGGTCGGGGGAGACGAGCAGTACTTC
NA	TRBV24-1	TRBJ1-1	TRBD1	CATLRGQGTEAFF	TGTGCCACCCTCAGGGGGCAAGGCACTGAAGCTTTCTTT
once	TRBV20-1	TRBJ2-7	NA	CSAAQGYEQYF	TGCAGTGCTGCCCAGGGCTACGAGCAGTACTTC
NA	TRBV6-5	TRBJ2-7	TRBD1	CASSNPGQGSYEQYF	TGTGCCAGCAGTAACCCGGGACAGGGGTCCTACGAGCAGTACTTC
NA	TRBV5-1	TRBJ1-5	NA	CASSLGENQPQHF	TGCGCCAGCAGCTTGGGTGAGAATCAGCCCCAGCATTTT
once	TRBV24-1	TRBJ2-2	TRBD2	CATSDQRGGTGELFF	TGTGCCACCAGTGACCAGCGGGGGGGCACCGGGGAGCTGTTTTTT
NA	TRBV2	TRBJ1-5	TRBD1	CASSEHGQGGQPQHF	TGTGCCAGCAGTGAACATGGACAGGGAGGGCAGCCCCAGCATTTT
NA	TRBV12-3/TRBV12-4	TRBJ2-7	TRBD1	CASSTGVSYEQYF	TGTGCCAGCAGCACAGGGGTCTCCTACGAGCAGTACTTC
NA	TRBV3-1/TRBV3-2	TRBJ2-3	NA	CASSLGPRRLPDTQYF	TGTGCCAGCAGCCTCGGACCTCGGAGGCTACCAGATACGCAGTATTTT
NA	TRBV29-1	TRBJ2-2	NA	CSVTGTPLSANTGELFF	TGCAGCGTTACCGGGACTCCTCTATCGGCGAACACCGGGGAGCTGTTTTTT
NA	TRBV12-2	TRBJ2-1	NA	CASRLGRGGGSYNEQFF	TGTGCAAGTCGCTTAGGCCGGGGCGGGGGGTCGTACAATGAGCAGTTCTTC
NA	TRBV3-1/TRBV3-2	TRBJ2-1	TRBD2	CASSQELAGGPAEQFF	TGTGCCAGCAGCCAAGAACTAGCGGGGGGGCCTGCTGAGCAGTTCTTC
NA	TRBV12-3/TRBV12-4	TRBJ1-1	NA	CASSFFGVEAFF	TGTGCCAGCAGTTTTTTCGGTGTGGAAGCTTTCTTT
NA	TRBV11-2	TRBJ2-1	NA	CASSLVPGFEQFF	TGTGCCAGCAGCTTAGTCCCAGGGTTTGAGCAGTTCTTC
NA	TRBV19	TRBJ2-1	TRBD2	CASSQSPAGGLGTPAILFF	TGTGCCAGTAGTCAGAGTCCGGCGGGGGGGCTAGGGACCCCCGCCATTCTGTTCTTC
NA	TRBV29-1	TRBJ1-2	TRBD1	CSARQGEGYGYTF	TGCAGCGCCCGACAGGGGGAGGGCTATGGCTACACCTTC
NA	TRBV15	TRBJ1-1	NA	CATSPRPLNTEAFF	TGTGCCACCAGCCCCAGGCCGTTGAACACTGAAGCTTTCTTT
NA	TRBV2	TRBJ1-5	TRBD1	CASSVGTGYQPQHF	TGTGCCAGCAGTGTTGGGACAGGTTATCAGCCCCAGCATTTT
once	TRBV28	TRBJ2-7	TRBD2	CASSPLSGGNNEQYF	TGTGCCAGCAGTCCCCTCAGCGGGGGGAACAACGAGCAGTACTTC
NA	TRBV5-4	TRBJ1-3	TRBD1	CASSRDRAGNTIYF	TGTGCCAGCAGTCGGGACAGGGCTGGAAACACCATATATTTT
NA	TRBV16	TRBJ2-2	NA	CASSQHRDLELFF	TGTGCCAGCAGCCAGCACAGGGATCTGGAGCTGTTTTTT
NA	TRBV19	TRBJ1-5	NA	CASSSRGGSPLGPQHF	TGTGCCAGTAGTAGTCGTGGAGGGAGCCCCCTAGGGCCCCAGCATTTT
once	TRBV5-1	TRBJ2-7	NA	CASSARNEQYF	TGCGCCAGCAGCGCTAGGAACGAGCAGTACTTC
few	TRBV24-1	TRBJ1-6	NA	CATSDLGRHIISLHF	TGTGCCACCAGTGATTTGGGAAGACATATAATTTCCCTCCACTTT
NA	TRBV4-3	TRBJ1-2	TRBD1	CASSQGLTGDYGYTF	TGCGCCAGCAGCCAAGGACTTACAGGGGACTATGGCTACACCTTC